Listed below are T cell receptor beta chains from one sample, sequenced in a study of early T cells in non-severe SARS-CoV-2 infection. One entry per CDR3 protein, called by TCRdb with MiXCR from the 5' RACE reads. The sample yields about 35,000 distinct CDR3 sequences, less than 6.5% seen once. The sequences come from whole blood, collected at baseline. These receptors all stem from an adult who was a healthcare worker with PCR-confirmed SARS-CoV-2 infection or an uninfected control (not recorded which). CDR3s include the opening cysteine and the closing phenylalanine or tryptophan. The order of the fields is J gene, V gene, CDR3 protein.

TRBJ2-7 | TRBV28 | CASSPRYEQYF
TRBJ2-4 | TRBV9 | CASSVGETEVDIQYF
TRBJ1-2 | TRBV28 | CASSPASGYTF
TRBJ2-1 | TRBV7-2 | CASSLASWLAGDNEQFF
TRBJ1-2 | TRBV9 | CASSVVVGAGFTF
TRBJ2-3 | TRBV9 | CASSVEPPDRGGADTQYF
TRBJ2-3 | TRBV5-1 | CASRLAGLIDTQYF
TRBJ2-2 | TRBV20-1 | CSARGGSRRPSGELFF
TRBJ1-5 | TRBV5-1 | CASSSYGDQPQHF
TRBJ1-2 | TRBV19 | CASSLPGQRVYGYTF
TRBJ2-1 | TRBV7-2 | CASSFGLAGEQFF
TRBJ1-1 | TRBV11-2 | CASSIRVNTEAFF
TRBJ2-1 | TRBV7-9 | CASSPPQGATSYNEQFF
TRBJ2-7 | TRBV12-3/TRBV12-4 | CASSPDSREQYF
TRBJ2-2 | TRBV11-2 | CASSSRTGPNTGELFF
TRBJ1-1 | TRBV7-2 | CASSLEGRVNTEAFF